This TCR beta chain was observed in a study of shared clonotypes between healthy human individuals. For the study at large: The study enrolled two women and three men aged 18 to 49. CD4 naive and memory got three plates each, CD8 naive two, CD8 memory one. Study results and caveats: Generally, naive subsets came out with larger estimated richness than memory subsets.

Using immunoSEQ multiplex PCR, the repertoire was profiled, and TCRdb retains in-frame clones only, with some absent. The table has millions of clones, roughly 95% seen once. This clone has just one count. Its target is unknown. Memory CD4+ cells were the fraction left after CD45RA+ naive selection. J gave up 5 bases and V 8 bases, and 11 bases lay outside the gene matches. CDR3 size: 15 residues. Germline CDR1 and CDR2: SQVTM and ANQGSEA. The chain joins TRBV29-1 to TRBJ2-5; 13 bases align to TRBD2. The specimen sequenced was naive CD4+ T cells sorted from blood. Sample subset: CD45RA+ positively selected. The receptor was derived from a man younger than 35 in good health. CDR3 residues: CSSWTSGSGGETQYF. The DNA of the CDR3 is TGCAGCTCATGGACTAGCGGGAGTGGTGGTGAGACCCAGTACTTC. Variable domain in full (rest from reference TRBV29-1 and TRBJ2-5): SAVISQKPSRDICQRGTSLTIQCQVDSQVTMMFWYRQQPGQSLTLIATANQGSEATYESGFVIDKFPISRPNLTFSTLTVSNMSPEDSSIYLCSSWTSGSGGETQYFGPGTRLLVL.